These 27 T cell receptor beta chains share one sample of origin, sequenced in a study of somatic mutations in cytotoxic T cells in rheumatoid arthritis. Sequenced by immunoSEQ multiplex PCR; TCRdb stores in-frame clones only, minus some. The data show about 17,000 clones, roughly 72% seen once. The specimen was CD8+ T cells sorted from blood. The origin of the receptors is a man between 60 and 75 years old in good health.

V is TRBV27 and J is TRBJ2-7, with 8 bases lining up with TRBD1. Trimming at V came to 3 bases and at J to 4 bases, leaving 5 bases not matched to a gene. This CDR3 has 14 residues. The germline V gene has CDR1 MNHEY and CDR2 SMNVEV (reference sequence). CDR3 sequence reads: CASSFLDRVYEQYF. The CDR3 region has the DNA TGTGCCAGCAGTTTTTTGGACAGGGTGTACGAGCAGTACTTC.

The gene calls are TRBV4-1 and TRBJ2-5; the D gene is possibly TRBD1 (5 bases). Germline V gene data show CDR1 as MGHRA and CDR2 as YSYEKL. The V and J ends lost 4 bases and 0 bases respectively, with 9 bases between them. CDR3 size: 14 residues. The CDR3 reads CASSPQEYQETQYF. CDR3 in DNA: TGCGCCAGCAGCCCACAGGAGTACCAAGAGACCCAGTACTTC.

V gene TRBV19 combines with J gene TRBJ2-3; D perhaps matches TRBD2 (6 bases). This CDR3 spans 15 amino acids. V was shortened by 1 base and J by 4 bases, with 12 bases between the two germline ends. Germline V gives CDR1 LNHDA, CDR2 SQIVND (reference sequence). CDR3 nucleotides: TGTGCCAGTAGTATAGGTTCTAGCGACGCAGATACGCAGTATTTT. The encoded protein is CASSIGSSDADTQYF.

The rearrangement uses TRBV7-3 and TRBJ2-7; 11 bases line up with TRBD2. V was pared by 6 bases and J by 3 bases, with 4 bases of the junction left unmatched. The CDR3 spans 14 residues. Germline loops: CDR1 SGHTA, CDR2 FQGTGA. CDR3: CASSYGTSGYEQYF. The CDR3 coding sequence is TGTGCCAGCAGTTACGGGACTAGCGGCTACGAGCAGTACTTC.

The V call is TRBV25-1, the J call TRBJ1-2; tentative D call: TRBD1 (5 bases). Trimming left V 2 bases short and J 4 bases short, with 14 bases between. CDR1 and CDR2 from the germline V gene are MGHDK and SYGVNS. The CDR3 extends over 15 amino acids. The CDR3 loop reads CASSEGRQGGYGYTF. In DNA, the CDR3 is TGTGCCAGCAGTGAAGGTCGGCAGGGAGGCTATGGCTACACCTTC.

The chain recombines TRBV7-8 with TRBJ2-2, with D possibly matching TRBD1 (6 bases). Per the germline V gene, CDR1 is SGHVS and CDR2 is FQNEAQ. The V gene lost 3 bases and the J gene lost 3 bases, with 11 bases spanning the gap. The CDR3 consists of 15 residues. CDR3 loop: CASSLGTLDTGELFF. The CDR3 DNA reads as TGTGCCAGCAGCTTGGGGACACTGGACACCGGGGAGCTGTTTTTT.

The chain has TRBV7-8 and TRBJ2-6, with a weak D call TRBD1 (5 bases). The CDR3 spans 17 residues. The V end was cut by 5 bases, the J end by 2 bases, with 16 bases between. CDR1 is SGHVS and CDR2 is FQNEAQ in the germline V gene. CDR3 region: CASSARQTPTGANVLTF. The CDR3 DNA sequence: TGTGCCAGCAGCGCACGACAGACTCCCACTGGGGCCAACGTCCTGACTTTC.

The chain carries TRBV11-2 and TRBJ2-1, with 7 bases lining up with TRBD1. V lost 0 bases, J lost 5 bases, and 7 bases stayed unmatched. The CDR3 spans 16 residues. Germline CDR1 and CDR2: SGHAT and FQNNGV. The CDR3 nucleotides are TGTGCCAGCAGCTTAGAAGGGACAGACCTGAACAATGAGCAGTTCTTC. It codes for CASSLEGTDLNNEQFF.

The CDR3 spells CASSSATTRQGAKNEKLFF. The CDR3 DNA reads as TGTGCCAGCAGCTCAGCTACGACTCGACAGGGGGCAAAGAATGAAAAACTGTTTTTT. This chain links TRBV7-9 with TRBJ1-4, with 10 nucleotides matching TRBD1. The CDR3 is 19 amino acids. V lost 4 bases to trimming and J lost 5 bases; unmatched junction nucleotides: 16. CDR1 is SEHNR and CDR2 is FQNEAQ in the germline V gene (reference sequence). Supplemented by reference TRBV7-9 and TRBJ1-4, the full variable domain reads DTGVSQNPRHKITKRGQNVTFRCDPISEHNRLYWYRQTLGQGPEFLTYFQNEAQLEKSRLLSDRFSAERPKGSFSTLEIQRTEQGDSAMYLCASSSATTRQGAKNEKLFFGSGTQLSVL.

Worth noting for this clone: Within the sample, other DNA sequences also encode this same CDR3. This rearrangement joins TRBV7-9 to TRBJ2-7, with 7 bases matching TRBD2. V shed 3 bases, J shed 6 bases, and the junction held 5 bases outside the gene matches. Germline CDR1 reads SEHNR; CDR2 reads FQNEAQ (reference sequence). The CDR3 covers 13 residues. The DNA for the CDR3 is TGTGCCAGCAGCTTGGGGGGGGTTTCCGAGCAGTACTTC. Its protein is CASSLGGVSEQYF. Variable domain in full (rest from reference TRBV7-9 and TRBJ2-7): DTGVSQNPRHKITKRGQNVTFRCDPISEHNRLYWYRQTLGQGPEFLTYFQNEAQLEKSRLLSDRFSAERPKGSFSTLEIQRTEQGDSAMYLCASSLGGVSEQYFGPGTRLTVT.

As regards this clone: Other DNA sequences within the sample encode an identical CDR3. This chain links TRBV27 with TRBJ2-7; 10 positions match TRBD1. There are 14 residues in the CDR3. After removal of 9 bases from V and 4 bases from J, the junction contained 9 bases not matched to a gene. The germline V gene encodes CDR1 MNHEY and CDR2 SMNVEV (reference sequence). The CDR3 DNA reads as TGTGCCAGTAGTGTGACAGGGGGCGGTTACGAGCAGTACTTC. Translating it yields CASSVTGGGYEQYF.

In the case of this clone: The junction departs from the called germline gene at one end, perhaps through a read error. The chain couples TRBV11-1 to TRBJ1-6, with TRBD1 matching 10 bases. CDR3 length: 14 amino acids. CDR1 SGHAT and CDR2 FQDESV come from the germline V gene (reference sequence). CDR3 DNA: TGTGCCAGCAGCTTATGGGACAGGGGATCACCCCTCCGCTTT. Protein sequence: CASSLWDRGSPLRF.

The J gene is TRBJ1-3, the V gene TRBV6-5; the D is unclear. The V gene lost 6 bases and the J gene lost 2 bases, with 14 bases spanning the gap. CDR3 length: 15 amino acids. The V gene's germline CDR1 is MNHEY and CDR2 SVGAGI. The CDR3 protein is CASSPPAGTGNTIYF. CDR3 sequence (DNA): TGTGCCAGCAGCCCACCAGCCGGGACTGGAAACACCATATATTTT.

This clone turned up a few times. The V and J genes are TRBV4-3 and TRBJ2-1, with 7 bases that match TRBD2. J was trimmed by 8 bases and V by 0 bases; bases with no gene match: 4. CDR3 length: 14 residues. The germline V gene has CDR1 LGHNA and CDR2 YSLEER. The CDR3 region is CASSQDPSGDEQFF. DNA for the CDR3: TGCGCCAGCAGCCAAGATCCTAGCGGTGATGAGCAGTTCTTC.

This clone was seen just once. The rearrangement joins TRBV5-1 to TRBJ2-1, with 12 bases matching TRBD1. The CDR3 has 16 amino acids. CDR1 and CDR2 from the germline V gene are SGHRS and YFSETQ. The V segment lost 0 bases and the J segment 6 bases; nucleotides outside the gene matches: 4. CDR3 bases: TGCGCCAGCAGCTTGGGGGGACAGGGGGCTGGCAATGAGCAGTTCTTC. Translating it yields CASSLGGQGAGNEQFF. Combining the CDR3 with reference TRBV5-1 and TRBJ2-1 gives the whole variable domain KAGVTQTPRYLIKTRGQQVTLSCSPISGHRSVSWYQQTPGQGLQFLFEYFSETQRNKGNFPGRFSGRQFSNSRSEMNVSTLELGDSALYLCASSLGGQGAGNEQFFGPGTRLTVL.

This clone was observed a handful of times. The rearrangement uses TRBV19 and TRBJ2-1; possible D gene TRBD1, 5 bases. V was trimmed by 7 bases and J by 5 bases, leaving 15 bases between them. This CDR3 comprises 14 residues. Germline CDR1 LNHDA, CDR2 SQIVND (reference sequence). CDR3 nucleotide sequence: TGTGCCAGTACGGATAGGGGTTTGGACAATGAGCAGTTCTTC. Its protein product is CASTDRGLDNEQFF.

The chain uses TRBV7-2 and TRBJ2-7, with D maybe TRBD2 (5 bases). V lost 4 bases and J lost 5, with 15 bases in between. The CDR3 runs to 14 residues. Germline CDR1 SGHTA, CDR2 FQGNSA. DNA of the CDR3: TGTGCCAGCAGCTCCTTCGAGGGAAGCGACGAGCAGTACTTC. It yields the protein CASSSFEGSDEQYF. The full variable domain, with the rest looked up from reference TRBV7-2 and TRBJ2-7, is GAGVSQSPSNKVTEKGKDVELRCDPISGHTALYWYRQSLGQGLEFLIYFQGNSAPDKSGLPSDRFSAERTGGSVSTLTIQRTQQEDSAVYLCASSSFEGSDEQYFGPGTRLTVT.

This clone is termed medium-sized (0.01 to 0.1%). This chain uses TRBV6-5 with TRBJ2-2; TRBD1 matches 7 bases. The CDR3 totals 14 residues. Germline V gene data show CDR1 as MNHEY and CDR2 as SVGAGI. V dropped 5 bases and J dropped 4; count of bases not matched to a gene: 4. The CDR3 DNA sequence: TGTGCCAGCAGTGGATCAGGGGGCACCGGGGAGCTGTTTTTT. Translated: CASSGSGGTGELFF.

The CDR3 sequence is CSVETGGKGSYYEQYF. For the CDR3, the DNA is TGCAGCGTCGAAACAGGGGGCAAGGGGTCGTACTACGAGCAGTACTTC. The rearrangement links TRBV29-1 to TRBJ2-7; TRBD1 agrees at 9 bases. CDR1 is SQVTM and CDR2 is ANQGSEA in the germline V gene. V was clipped by 6 bases and J by 3 bases; unmatched bases: 15. CDR3 size: 16 residues.

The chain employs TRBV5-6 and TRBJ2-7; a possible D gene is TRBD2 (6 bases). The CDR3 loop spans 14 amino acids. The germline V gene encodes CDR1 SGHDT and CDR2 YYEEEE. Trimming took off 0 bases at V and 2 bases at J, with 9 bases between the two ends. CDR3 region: CASSLAGEPYEQYF. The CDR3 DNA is TGTGCCAGCAGCTTGGCGGGGGAGCCCTACGAGCAGTACTTC.

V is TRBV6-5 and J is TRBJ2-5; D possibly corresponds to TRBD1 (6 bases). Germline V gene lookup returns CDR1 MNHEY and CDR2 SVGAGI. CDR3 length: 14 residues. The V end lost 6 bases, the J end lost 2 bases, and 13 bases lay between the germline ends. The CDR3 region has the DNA TGTGCCAGCAGCCGGACAGAGACTCAAGAGACCCAGTACTTC. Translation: CASSRTETQETQYF.

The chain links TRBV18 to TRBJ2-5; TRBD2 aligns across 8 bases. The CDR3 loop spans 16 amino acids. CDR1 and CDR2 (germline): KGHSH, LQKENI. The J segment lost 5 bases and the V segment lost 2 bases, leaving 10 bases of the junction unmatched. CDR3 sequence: CASSPTTSGFLETQYF. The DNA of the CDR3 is TGTGCCAGCTCACCAACTACTAGCGGCTTCCTGGAGACCCAGTACTTC.

DNA for the CDR3: TGTGCCAGCAGCTTGACAGGGAGATACACCGGGGAGCTGTTTTTT. Its translation is CASSLTGRYTGELFF. The chain uses TRBV6-5 and TRBJ2-2, with 7 bases that match TRBD1. The junction had 7 bases not matched to a gene; V was cut back by 6 bases and J by 3 bases. Germline V gene lookup returns CDR1 MNHEY and CDR2 SVGAGI. The CDR3 has 15 amino acids.

The CDR3 DNA reads TGTGCCAGCAGTGACAGTAACTTAGCCAAAAACATTCAGTACTTC. This translates into CASSDSNLAKNIQYF. The chain has TRBV6-6 and TRBJ2-4; TRBD1 might be the D (5 bases). Germline CDR1 MNHNY, CDR2 SVGAGI (reference sequence). The CDR3 is 15 amino acids. V gave up 5 bases and J gave up 0 bases, with 11 bases separating them.

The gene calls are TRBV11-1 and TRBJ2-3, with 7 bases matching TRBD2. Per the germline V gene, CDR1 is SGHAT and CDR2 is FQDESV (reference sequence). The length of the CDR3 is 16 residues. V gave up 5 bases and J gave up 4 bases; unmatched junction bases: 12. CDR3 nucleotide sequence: TGTGCCAGCAGCCTCTTGAGGGGAGGGGCGGCAGATACGCAGTATTTT. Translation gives CASSLLRGGAADTQYF. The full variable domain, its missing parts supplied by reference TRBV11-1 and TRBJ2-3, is EAEVAQSPRYKITEKSQAVAFWCDPISGHATLYWYRQILGQGPELLVQFQDESVVDDSQLPKDRFSAERLKGVDSTLKIQPAELGDSAMYLCASSLLRGGAADTQYFGPGTRLTVL.

CDR3 sequence (DNA): TGCAGCGTTGAAATTCCTCCAGTGGCAGACACTGAAGCTTTCTTT. It encodes CSVEIPPVADTEAFF. The V gene is TRBV29-1, the J gene TRBJ1-1; D is undetermined. The CDR3 has 15 residues. Germline V gives CDR1 SQVTM, CDR2 ANQGSEA. V dropped 2 bases and J dropped 3 bases, with 16 bases sitting between them.

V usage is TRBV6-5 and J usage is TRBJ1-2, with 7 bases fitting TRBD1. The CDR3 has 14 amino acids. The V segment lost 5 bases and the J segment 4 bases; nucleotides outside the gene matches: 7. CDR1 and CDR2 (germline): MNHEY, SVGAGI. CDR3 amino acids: CASSAQGGGYGYTF. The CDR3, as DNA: TGTGCCAGCAGTGCCCAGGGGGGTGGCTATGGCTACACCTTC.